This T cell receptor beta chain was identified during a study of T-cell memory formation after mild COVID-19. This clonotype was counted only a few times. One entry per CDR3 protein, called by TCRdb with MiXCR from the 5' RACE reads. The data show some 270,000 distinct CDR3 sequences, over 15% seen once. This CDR3 is 16 amino acids long. Trimming stripped 3 bases from V and 1 base from J, with 14 bases between. The gene calls are TRBV12-3 or TRBV12-4 and TRBJ2-3; TRBD2 might be the D (5 bases). The specimen was PBMCs or a T cell subset sorted from them (not recorded which). The TCR sequence derives from an adult woman who had mild COVID-19 (a few samples of this study predate the infection). Cell type and time point are not known. The CDR3 is CASSFVQGGRTDTQYF. In nucleotides, the CDR3 is TGTGCCAGCAGTTTCGTTCAAGGAGGTCGCACAGATACGCAGTATTTT.